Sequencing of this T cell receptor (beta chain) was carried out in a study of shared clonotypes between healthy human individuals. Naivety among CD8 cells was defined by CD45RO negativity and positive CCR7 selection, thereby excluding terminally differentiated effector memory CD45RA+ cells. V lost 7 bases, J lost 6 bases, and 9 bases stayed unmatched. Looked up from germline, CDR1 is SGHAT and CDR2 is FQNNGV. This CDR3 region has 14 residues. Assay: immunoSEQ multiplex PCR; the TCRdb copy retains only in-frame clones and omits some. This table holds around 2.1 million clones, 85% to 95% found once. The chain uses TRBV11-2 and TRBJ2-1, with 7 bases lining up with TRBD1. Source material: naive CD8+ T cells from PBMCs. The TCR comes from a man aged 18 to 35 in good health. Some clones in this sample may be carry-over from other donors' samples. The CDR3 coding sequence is TGTGCCAGCACCCTGCTGGGACAGACCAATGAGCAGTTCTTC. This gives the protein CASTLLGQTNEQFF.